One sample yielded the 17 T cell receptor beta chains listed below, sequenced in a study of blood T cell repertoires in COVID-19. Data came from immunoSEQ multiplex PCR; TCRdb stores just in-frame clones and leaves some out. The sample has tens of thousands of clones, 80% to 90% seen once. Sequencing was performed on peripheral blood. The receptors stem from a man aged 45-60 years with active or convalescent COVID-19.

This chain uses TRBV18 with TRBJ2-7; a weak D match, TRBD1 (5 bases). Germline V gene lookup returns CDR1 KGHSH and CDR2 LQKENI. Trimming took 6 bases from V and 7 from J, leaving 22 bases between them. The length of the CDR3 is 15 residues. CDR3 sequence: CASSGVVVRAEEQYF. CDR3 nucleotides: TGTGCCAGCTCGGGTGTAGTGGTCAGGGCGGAAGAGCAGTACTTC.

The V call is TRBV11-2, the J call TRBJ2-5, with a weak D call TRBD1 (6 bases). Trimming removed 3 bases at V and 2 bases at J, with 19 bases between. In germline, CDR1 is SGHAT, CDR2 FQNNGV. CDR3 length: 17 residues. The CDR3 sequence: CASSFGRQGQIQETQYF. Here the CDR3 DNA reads TGTGCCAGCAGCTTCGGACGCCAAGGACAGATACAAGAGACCCAGTACTTC.

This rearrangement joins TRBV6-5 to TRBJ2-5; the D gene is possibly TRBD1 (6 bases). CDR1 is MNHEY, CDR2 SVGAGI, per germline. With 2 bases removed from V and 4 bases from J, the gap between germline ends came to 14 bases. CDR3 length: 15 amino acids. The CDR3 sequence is CASSYLGQTGETQYF. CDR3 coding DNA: TGTGCCAGCAGTTACCTCGGACAGACAGGAGAGACCCAGTACTTC.

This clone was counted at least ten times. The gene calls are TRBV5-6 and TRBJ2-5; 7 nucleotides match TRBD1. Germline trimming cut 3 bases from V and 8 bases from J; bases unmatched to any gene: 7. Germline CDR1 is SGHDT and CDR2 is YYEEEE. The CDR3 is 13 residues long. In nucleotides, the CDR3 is TGTGCCAGCAGCTCGGACAGGCCCAGTACCCAGTACTTC. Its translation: CASSSDRPSTQYF.

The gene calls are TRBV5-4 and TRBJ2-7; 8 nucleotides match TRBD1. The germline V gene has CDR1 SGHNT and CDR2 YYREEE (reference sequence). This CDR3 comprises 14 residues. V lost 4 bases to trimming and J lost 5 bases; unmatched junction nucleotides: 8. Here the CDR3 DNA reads TGTGCCAGCAGCACCGGGATGACAGGGGACGAGCAGTACTTC. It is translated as CASSTGMTGDEQYF. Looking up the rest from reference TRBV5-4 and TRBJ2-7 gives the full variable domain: ETGVTQSPTHLIKTRGQQVTLRCSSQSGHNTVSWYQQALGQGPQFIFQYYREEENGRGNFPPRFSGLQFPNYSSELNVNALELDDSALYLCASSTGMTGDEQYFGPGTRLTVT.

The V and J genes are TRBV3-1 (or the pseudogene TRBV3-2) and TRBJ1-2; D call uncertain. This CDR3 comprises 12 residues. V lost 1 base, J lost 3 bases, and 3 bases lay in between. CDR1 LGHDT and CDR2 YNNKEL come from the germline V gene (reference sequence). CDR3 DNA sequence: TGTGCCAGCAGCCAAGGAGACTATGGCTACACCTTC. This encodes CASSQGDYGYTF.

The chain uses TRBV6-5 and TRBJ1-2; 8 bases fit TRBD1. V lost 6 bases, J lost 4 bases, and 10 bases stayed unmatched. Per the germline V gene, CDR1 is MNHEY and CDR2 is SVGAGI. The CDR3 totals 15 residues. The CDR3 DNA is TGTGCCAGCAGGCGGGCCGGGGACAGGACCTATGGCTACACCTTC. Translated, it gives CASRRAGDRTYGYTF.

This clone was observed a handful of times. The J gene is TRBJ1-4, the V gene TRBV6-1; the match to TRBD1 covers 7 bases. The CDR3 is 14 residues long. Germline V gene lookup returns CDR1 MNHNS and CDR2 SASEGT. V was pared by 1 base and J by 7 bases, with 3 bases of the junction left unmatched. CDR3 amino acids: CASSEVEGAEKLFF. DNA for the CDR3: TGTGCCAGCAGTGAAGTAGAGGGGGCTGAAAAACTGTTTTTT.

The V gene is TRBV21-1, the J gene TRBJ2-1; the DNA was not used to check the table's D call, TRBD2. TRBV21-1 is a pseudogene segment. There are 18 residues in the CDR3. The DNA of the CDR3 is TGTGCCAGCAGCAAACGCATGAATGGGACTAGCAACCACAATGAGCAGTTCTTC. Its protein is CASSKRMNGTSNHNEQFF.

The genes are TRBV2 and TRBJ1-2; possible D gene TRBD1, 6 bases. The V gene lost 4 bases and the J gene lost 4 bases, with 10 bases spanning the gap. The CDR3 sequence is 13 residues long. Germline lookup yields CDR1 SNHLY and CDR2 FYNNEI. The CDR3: CASSVGHFYGYTF. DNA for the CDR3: TGTGCCAGCAGTGTGGGACACTTCTATGGCTACACCTTC. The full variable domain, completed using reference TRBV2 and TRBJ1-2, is EPEVTQTPSHQVTQMGQEVILRCVPISNHLYFYWYRQILGQKVEFLVSFYNNEISEKSEIFDDQFSVERPDGSNFTLKIRSTKLEDSAMYFCASSVGHFYGYTFGSGTRLTVV.

This CDR3 reads CASSSGTSGVSTDTQYF. DNA of the CDR3: TGTGCCAGCAGCTCGGGGACTAGCGGAGTAAGCACAGATACGCAGTATTTT. V gene TRBV11-3 combines with J gene TRBJ2-3, with TRBD2 matching 11 bases. Germline lookup yields CDR1 SGHNT and CDR2 YENEEA. This CDR3 has 17 residues. Trimming cost V 4 bases and J 0 bases; bases outside gene matches: 6.

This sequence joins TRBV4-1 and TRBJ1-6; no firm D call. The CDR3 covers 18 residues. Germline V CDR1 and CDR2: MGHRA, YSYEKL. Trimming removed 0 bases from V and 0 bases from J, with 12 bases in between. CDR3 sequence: CASSQDGEGSSYNSPLHF. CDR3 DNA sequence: TGCGCCAGCAGCCAAGATGGGGAGGGAAGCTCCTATAATTCACCCCTCCACTTT.

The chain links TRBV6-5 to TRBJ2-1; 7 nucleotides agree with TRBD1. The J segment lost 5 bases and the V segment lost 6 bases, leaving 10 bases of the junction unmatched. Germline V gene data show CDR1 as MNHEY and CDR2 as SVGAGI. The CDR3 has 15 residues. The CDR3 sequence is CASSPVGTANNEQFF. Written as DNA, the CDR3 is TGTGCCAGCAGCCCCGTTGGGACAGCTAACAATGAGCAGTTCTTC.

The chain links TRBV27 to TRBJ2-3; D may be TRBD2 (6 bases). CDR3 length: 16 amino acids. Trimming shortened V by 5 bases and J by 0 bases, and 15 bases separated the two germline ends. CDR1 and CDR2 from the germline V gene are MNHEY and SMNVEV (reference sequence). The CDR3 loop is CASSTDYRSSTDTQYF. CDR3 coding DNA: TGTGCCAGCAGTACGGACTACCGGTCTAGCACAGATACGCAGTATTTT.

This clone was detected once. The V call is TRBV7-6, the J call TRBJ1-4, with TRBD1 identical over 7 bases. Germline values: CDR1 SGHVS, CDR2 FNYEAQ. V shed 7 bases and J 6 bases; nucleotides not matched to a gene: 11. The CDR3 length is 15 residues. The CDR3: CASNSFGTEDEKLFF. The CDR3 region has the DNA TGTGCCAGCAACAGCTTTGGGACAGAAGATGAAAAACTGTTTTTT. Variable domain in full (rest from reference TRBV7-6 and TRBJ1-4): GAGVSQSPRYKVTKRGQDVALRCDPISGHVSLYWYRQALGQGPEFLTYFNYEAQQDKSGLPNDRFSAERPEGSISTLTIQRTEQRDSAMYRCASNSFGTEDEKLFFGSGTQLSVL.

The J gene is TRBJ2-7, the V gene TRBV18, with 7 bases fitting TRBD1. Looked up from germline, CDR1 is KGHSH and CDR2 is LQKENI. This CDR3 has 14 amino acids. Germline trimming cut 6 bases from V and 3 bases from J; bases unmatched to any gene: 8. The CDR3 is CASSRTGIYYEQYF. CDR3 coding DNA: TGTGCCAGCTCGCGGACAGGAATATACTACGAGCAGTACTTC.

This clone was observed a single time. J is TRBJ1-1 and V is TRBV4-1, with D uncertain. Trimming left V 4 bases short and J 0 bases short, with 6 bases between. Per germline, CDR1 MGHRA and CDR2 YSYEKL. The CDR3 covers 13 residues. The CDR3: CASSLSMNTEAFF. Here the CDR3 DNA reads TGCGCCAGCAGCCTTTCAATGAACACTGAAGCTTTCTTT.